This TCR beta chain is drawn from a study of shared clonotypes between healthy human individuals. Data came from immunoSEQ multiplex PCR; TCRdb stores just in-frame clones and leaves some out. The profile shows about a million clones, under 80% of them singletons. Sequenced material: memory CD4+ T cells sorted from blood. Subset here: CD45RA-negative fraction. The sequence derives from a man younger than 30 in good health.

CDR3 DNA sequence: TGTGCCAGCAGTGAGAACGGGGGTTACGAGCAGTACTTC. This gives the protein CASSENGGYEQYF. This chain links TRBV6-4 with TRBJ2-7; TRBD2 is a possible D gene (6 bases). Germline-derived CDR1 and CDR2 are MRHNA and SNTAGT. CDR3 length equals 13 residues. Trimming stripped 3 bases from V and 4 bases from J, with 10 bases between.